Listed here are 24 T cell receptor beta chains from one sample, sequenced in a study of T cell repertoires in ileal Crohn's disease. The method was immunoSEQ multiplex PCR; TCRdb's version includes in-frame clones alone and lacks a portion of them. This sample carries some 15,000 clones, 80% to 85% of them seen once, and the ten largest clones take under 7%. Sequencing was done on a sample of ileal tissue. The receptors derive from an adult with Crohn's disease.

The chain joins TRBV5-1 to TRBJ2-7; 7 bases are a match to TRBD1. This CDR3 has 14 residues. V lost 2 bases, J lost 4 bases, and 6 bases stayed unmatched. The V gene's germline CDR1 is SGHRS and CDR2 YFSETQ. CDR3: CASSLGDSDYEQYF. Written as DNA, the CDR3 is TGCGCCAGCAGCTTAGGGGACAGCGATTACGAGCAGTACTTC.

The sample holds one count of this clone. V gene TRBV30 combines with J gene TRBJ1-4; D not certain. Trimming pared 2 bases from V and 8 bases from J, leaving 9 bases between. CDR1 is GTSNPN and CDR2 is SVGIG in the germline V gene (reference sequence). The CDR3 extends over 12 amino acids. CDR3 DNA: TGTGCCTGGAGTTCCGGGAGGGAAAAACTGTTTTTT. This translates into CAWSSGREKLFF.

The table lists this clone with a count of one. V is TRBV6-6 and J is TRBJ2-1; the D gene is possibly TRBD1 (7 bases). Trimming shortened V by 6 bases and J by 10 bases, and 16 bases separated the two germline ends. The CDR3 has 13 amino acids. Germline-derived CDR1 and CDR2 are MNHNY and SVGAGI (reference sequence). CDR3 sequence reads: CASRRDSGGEQFF. As DNA, the CDR3 is TGTGCCAGCAGGCGGGACAGCGGCGGGGAGCAGTTCTTC.

This clone was detected once. The chain links TRBV7-2 to TRBJ2-7; D not resolved. The V end lost 1 base, the J end lost 7 bases, and 11 bases lay between the germline ends. Germline-derived CDR1 and CDR2 are SGHTA and FQGNSA. The CDR3 consists of 13 residues. The CDR3: CASSLERLREQYF. The DNA for the CDR3 is TGTGCCAGCAGCTTAGAGCGCCTCCGGGAGCAGTACTTC.

The chain employs TRBV27 and TRBJ2-3; 9 nucleotides match TRBD2. The CDR3 runs to 15 residues. The V gene's germline CDR1 is MNHEY and CDR2 SMNVEV (reference sequence). V lost 4 bases, J lost 4 bases, and 6 bases stayed unmatched. The CDR3 here is CASSSLVAGADTQYF. The CDR3 DNA follows: TGTGCCAGCAGTTCCTTAGTAGCGGGGGCAGATACGCAGTATTTT.

This chain links TRBV5-6 with TRBJ2-7; the match to TRBD2 covers 8 bases. CDR1 is SGHDT and CDR2 is YYEEEE in the germline V gene. Germline trimming cut 3 bases from V and 4 bases from J; bases unmatched to any gene: 6. This CDR3 comprises 14 residues. CDR3 DNA sequence: TGTGCCAGCAGCTCTCAACTAGCGGATTACGAGCAGTACTTC. It translates to CASSSQLADYEQYF.

J is TRBJ2-2 and V is TRBV5-1; unclear D gene. CDR3 length: 15 amino acids. In germline, CDR1 is SGHRS, CDR2 YFSETQ. V lost 0 bases and J 7 bases, leaving 13 bases between the germline ends. The CDR3 spells CASSLGQAGGGELFF. The CDR3 nucleotides are TGCGCCAGCAGCTTGGGTCAGGCAGGTGGCGGGGAGCTGTTTTTT.

This clone was seen a single time. Germline is not matched at one junction end, which may reflect a read error. This chain uses TRBV29-1 with TRBJ2-2; 8 nucleotides align to TRBD2. This CDR3 spans 15 amino acids. Looked up from germline, CDR1 is SQVTM and CDR2 is ANQGSEA. CDR3 sequence: CSVKELAADTGELFF. The CDR3 DNA follows: TGCAGCGTTAAAGAACTAGCGGCGGACACCGGGGAGCTGTTTTTT.

This clone appeared a few times. The CDR3 DNA follows: TGCGCCAGCAGCTTAATCCAGGGACAGGGAGGTACTGAAGCTTTCTTT. Protein: CASSLIQGQGGTEAFF. The rearrangement joins TRBV5-1 to TRBJ1-1, with 9 positions matching TRBD1. Germline CDR1 and CDR2: SGHRS and YFSETQ. CDR3 length equals 16 residues. The trim removed 2 bases at V and 5 bases at J, leaving 10 bases unmatched.

The rearrangement joins TRBV18 to TRBJ2-1, with D possibly TRBD1 on 6 matching bases. The CDR3 contains 14 residues. The ends were cut back, 5 bases at V and 7 bases at J, with 15 bases in the middle. Per the germline V gene, CDR1 is KGHSH and CDR2 is LQKENI. The CDR3 region is CASSSQGSENEQFF. The CDR3 DNA is TGTGCCAGCTCATCGCAGGGGAGTGAAAATGAGCAGTTCTTC.

The chain employs TRBV5-1 and TRBJ1-1; weak D call: TRBD1 (5 bases). The CDR3 loop spans 15 amino acids. CDR1 and CDR2 (germline): SGHRS, YFSETQ. V shed 0 bases and J shed 5 bases, with 14 bases lying between them. The DNA of the CDR3 is TGCGCCAGCAGCTTGGCGGCGGGGCCGGGAACTGAAGCTTTCTTT. As protein: CASSLAAGPGTEAFF.

This sequence joins TRBV7-3 and TRBJ1-3; D uncertain. V was clipped by 2 bases and J by 3 bases, with 11 bases between them. The germline V gene encodes CDR1 SGHTA and CDR2 FQGTGA. CDR3 length equals 15 residues. CDR3 residues: CASSLEPGVGNTIYF. The CDR3 DNA is TGTGCCAGCAGCTTAGAGCCCGGGGTTGGAAACACCATATATTTT.

This chain uses TRBV5-1 with TRBJ1-1; TRBD1 matches at 7 bases. From germline, CDR1 is SGHRS and CDR2 YFSETQ. The V segment lost 4 bases and the J segment 0 bases; nucleotides outside the gene matches: 6. The CDR3 has 15 amino acids. CDR3 amino acids: CASSARQGMNTEAFF. The CDR3 nucleotides are TGCGCCAGCAGCGCGCGACAGGGCATGAACACTGAAGCTTTCTTT.

The chain combines TRBV19 with TRBJ1-1, with 7 bases identical to TRBD1. Germline CDR1 and CDR2: LNHDA and SQIVND (reference sequence). Trimming cost V 5 bases and J 2 bases; bases outside gene matches: 5. There are 14 residues in the CDR3. CDR3 protein: CASSPRQGNTEAFF. CDR3 bases: TGTGCCAGTAGTCCCCGACAGGGTAACACTGAAGCTTTCTTT. Using reference TRBV19 and TRBJ1-1 for the parts outside the CDR3, the full variable domain is DGGITQSPKYLFRKEGQNVTLSCEQNLNHDAMYWYRQDPGQGLRLIYYSQIVNDFQKGDIAEGYSVSREKKESFPLTVTSAQKNPTAFYLCASSPRQGNTEAFFGQGTRLTVV.

This clone has just a few counts. This sequence joins TRBV29-1 and TRBJ2-2, with TRBD2 identical over 11 bases. This CDR3 is 16 amino acids long. Germline CDR1 reads SQVTM; CDR2 reads ANQGSEA. As DNA, the CDR3 is TGCAGTTACCGAGGGACTAGCGGAGGGAACACCGGGGAGCTGTTTTTT. As protein: CSYRGTSGGNTGELFF.

The rearrangement uses TRBV7-6 and TRBJ1-3; 7 bases are a match to TRBD1. The J segment lost 4 bases and the V segment lost 5 bases, leaving 8 bases of the junction unmatched. The germline V gene has CDR1 SGHVS and CDR2 FNYEAQ. The CDR3 has 15 amino acids. In DNA, the CDR3 is TGTGCCAGCAGCACAAGACAGGGCTCAGGAAACACCATATATTTT. It is translated as CASSTRQGSGNTIYF.

V gene TRBV5-1 combines with J gene TRBJ2-1; 9 positions match TRBD2. Germline V gene sequence: CDR1 SGHRS, CDR2 YFSETQ. V was pared by 2 bases and J by 6 bases, with 15 bases of the junction left unmatched. The CDR3 contains 18 residues. The CDR3 reads CASSLTGSLAGIINEQFF. CDR3 in DNA: TGCGCCAGCAGCTTAACTGGGTCCCTAGCGGGAATCATCAATGAGCAGTTCTTC.

The chain recombines TRBV5-6 with TRBJ1-4; unclear D gene. Trimming removed 4 bases from V and 8 bases from J, with 12 bases in between. Germline V CDR1 and CDR2: SGHDT, YYEEEE. The CDR3 spans 13 residues. CDR3 sequence reads: CASSVKPVEKLFF. The CDR3 DNA follows: TGTGCCAGCAGCGTTAAGCCTGTAGAAAAACTGTTTTTT.

This chain links TRBV19 with TRBJ2-3; 8 bases are a match to TRBD2. The ends lost 5 bases at V and 1 base at J; junction bases unmatched: 5. Germline lookup yields CDR1 LNHDA and CDR2 SQIVND (reference sequence). The CDR3 has 15 residues. For the CDR3, the DNA is TGTGCCAGTAGTGGTACTAGCGGACGCACAGATACGCAGTATTTT. Amino acids: CASSGTSGRTDTQYF.

This rearrangement joins TRBV29-1 to TRBJ2-3; D unresolved. This CDR3 region has 15 residues. Germline V lookup: CDR1 SQVTM, CDR2 ANQGSEA. The ends were cut back, 6 bases at V and 2 bases at J, with 18 bases in the middle. The CDR3 sequence is CSVSLTASYTDTQYF. The CDR3 DNA reads as TGCAGCGTGAGCCTGACGGCTAGTTACACAGATACGCAGTATTTT.

This chain connects TRBV19 to TRBJ2-3; 11 nucleotides line up with TRBD2. The CDR3 loop spans 15 amino acids. V lost 0 bases, J lost 5 bases, and 1 base stayed unmatched. Germline V gives CDR1 LNHDA, CDR2 SQIVND (reference sequence). CDR3 in DNA: TGTGCCAGTAGTATAGACGGGACTAGCGGAGATACGCAGTATTTT. This translates into CASSIDGTSGDTQYF.

This chain joins TRBV7-9 and TRBJ2-5, with D perhaps matching TRBD2 (7 bases). Germline CDR1 and CDR2: SEHNR and FQNEAQ (reference sequence). The CDR3 spans 16 residues. V was cut by 0 bases and J by 2 bases, with 13 bases left in between. The DNA for the CDR3 is TGTGCCAGCAGCTTAGCGGGGGGGCAGAGGCAAGAGACCCAGTACTTC. This encodes CASSLAGGQRQETQYF.

This clone was picked up one time. The rearrangement links TRBV7-2 to TRBJ1-3; D gene ambiguous. Trimming took 1 base from V and 3 from J, leaving 13 bases between them. The CDR3 length is 16 residues. The germline V gene encodes CDR1 SGHTA and CDR2 FQGNSA. CDR3 residues: CASSLDALSSGNTIYF. In nucleotides, the CDR3 is TGTGCCAGCAGCTTAGACGCTTTGAGTAGTGGAAACACCATATATTTT.

The chain carries TRBV9 and TRBJ1-3; D may be TRBD1 (5 bases). V lost 0 bases and J lost 2, with 9 bases in between. The CDR3 is 15 amino acids. Germline CDR1 reads SGDLS; CDR2 reads YYNGEE. The CDR3 loop reads CASSVAPTAGNTIYF. DNA for the CDR3: TGTGCCAGCAGCGTAGCTCCGACAGCTGGAAACACCATATATTTT.